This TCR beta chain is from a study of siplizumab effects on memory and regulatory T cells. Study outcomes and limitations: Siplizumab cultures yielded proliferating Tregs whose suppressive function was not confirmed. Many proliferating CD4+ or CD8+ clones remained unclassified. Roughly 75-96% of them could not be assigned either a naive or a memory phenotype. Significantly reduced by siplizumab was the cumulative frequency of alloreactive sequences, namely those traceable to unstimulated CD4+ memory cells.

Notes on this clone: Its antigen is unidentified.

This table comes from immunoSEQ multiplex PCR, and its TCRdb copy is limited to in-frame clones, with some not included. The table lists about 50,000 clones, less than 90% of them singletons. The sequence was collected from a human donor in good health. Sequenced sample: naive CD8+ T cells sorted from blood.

The CDR3 reads CASSQGEGSYNEQFF. In DNA, the CDR3 is TGTGCCAGCAGCCAGGGTGAGGGTTCCTACAATGAGCAGTTCTTC. The chain uses TRBV16 and TRBJ2-1; D might be TRBD2 (5 bases). Trimming stripped 3 bases from V and 1 base from J, with 10 bases between. Germline V gene lookup returns CDR1 KGHSY and CDR2 FQNENV. The CDR3 loop spans 15 amino acids.